The present TCR beta chain was sequenced within a study of blood T cell repertoires in COVID-19. The overall study: Specimens from acute and convalescent COVID-19 originated in the United States, Italy and Spain.

TCRdb's table, derived via immunoSEQ multiplex PCR, lists solely in-frame clones and lacks some. This table holds some 120,000 clones, over 60% found once. This clone has a handful of counts. The V end was cut by 4 bases, the J end by 7 bases, with 20 bases between. Germline lookup yields CDR1 SGHRS and CDR2 YFSETQ. The CDR3 consists of 15 residues. The sequenced sample was peripheral blood. The gene calls are TRBV5-1 and TRBJ1-2; a possible D gene is TRBD1 (5 bases). This TCR came from a human donor in a cohort sampled during active COVID-19. The CDR3 spells CASSLGPGPGGGYTF. CDR3 in DNA: TGCGCCAGCAGCCTGGGACCGGGGCCCGGGGGTGGCTACACCTTC.